This T cell receptor beta chain was profiled in a study of CD8+ T cells in alopecia areata. Study-wide results and limits: Patients displayed less clarity in TCR sharing than mice, a finding possibly related to HLA. Alopecia totalis/universalis scalp especially showed more expanded CD8+ clones than normal scalp.

Worth noting for this clone: What it binds is not known.

V lost 0 bases and J lost 1; bases outside the gene matches: 12. From germline, CDR1 is SGHNT and CDR2 YYREEE (reference sequence). There are 19 residues in the CDR3. RNA was isolated and reverse transcribed to cDNA, the sequencing template. Here immunoSEQ multiplex PCR was the method, and the copy in TCRdb shows in-frame clones only, minus some. Of 150,000 to 200,000 clones listed, about 63% are singletons. Cell sorting on a FACSAria was used to separate CD4+ and CD8+ T cells from the PBMCs. This chain connects TRBV5-4 to TRBJ2-3, with TRBD2 matching 9 bases. The receptor's source is a human donor with alopecia areata. The sample consisted of CD4+ T cells sorted from blood, taken at week 0. CDR3 sequence: CASSLVGSGGHNGTDTQYF. CDR3 nucleotide sequence: TGTGCCAGCAGCTTGGTCGGTAGCGGGGGACACAACGGCACAGATACGCAGTATTTT.